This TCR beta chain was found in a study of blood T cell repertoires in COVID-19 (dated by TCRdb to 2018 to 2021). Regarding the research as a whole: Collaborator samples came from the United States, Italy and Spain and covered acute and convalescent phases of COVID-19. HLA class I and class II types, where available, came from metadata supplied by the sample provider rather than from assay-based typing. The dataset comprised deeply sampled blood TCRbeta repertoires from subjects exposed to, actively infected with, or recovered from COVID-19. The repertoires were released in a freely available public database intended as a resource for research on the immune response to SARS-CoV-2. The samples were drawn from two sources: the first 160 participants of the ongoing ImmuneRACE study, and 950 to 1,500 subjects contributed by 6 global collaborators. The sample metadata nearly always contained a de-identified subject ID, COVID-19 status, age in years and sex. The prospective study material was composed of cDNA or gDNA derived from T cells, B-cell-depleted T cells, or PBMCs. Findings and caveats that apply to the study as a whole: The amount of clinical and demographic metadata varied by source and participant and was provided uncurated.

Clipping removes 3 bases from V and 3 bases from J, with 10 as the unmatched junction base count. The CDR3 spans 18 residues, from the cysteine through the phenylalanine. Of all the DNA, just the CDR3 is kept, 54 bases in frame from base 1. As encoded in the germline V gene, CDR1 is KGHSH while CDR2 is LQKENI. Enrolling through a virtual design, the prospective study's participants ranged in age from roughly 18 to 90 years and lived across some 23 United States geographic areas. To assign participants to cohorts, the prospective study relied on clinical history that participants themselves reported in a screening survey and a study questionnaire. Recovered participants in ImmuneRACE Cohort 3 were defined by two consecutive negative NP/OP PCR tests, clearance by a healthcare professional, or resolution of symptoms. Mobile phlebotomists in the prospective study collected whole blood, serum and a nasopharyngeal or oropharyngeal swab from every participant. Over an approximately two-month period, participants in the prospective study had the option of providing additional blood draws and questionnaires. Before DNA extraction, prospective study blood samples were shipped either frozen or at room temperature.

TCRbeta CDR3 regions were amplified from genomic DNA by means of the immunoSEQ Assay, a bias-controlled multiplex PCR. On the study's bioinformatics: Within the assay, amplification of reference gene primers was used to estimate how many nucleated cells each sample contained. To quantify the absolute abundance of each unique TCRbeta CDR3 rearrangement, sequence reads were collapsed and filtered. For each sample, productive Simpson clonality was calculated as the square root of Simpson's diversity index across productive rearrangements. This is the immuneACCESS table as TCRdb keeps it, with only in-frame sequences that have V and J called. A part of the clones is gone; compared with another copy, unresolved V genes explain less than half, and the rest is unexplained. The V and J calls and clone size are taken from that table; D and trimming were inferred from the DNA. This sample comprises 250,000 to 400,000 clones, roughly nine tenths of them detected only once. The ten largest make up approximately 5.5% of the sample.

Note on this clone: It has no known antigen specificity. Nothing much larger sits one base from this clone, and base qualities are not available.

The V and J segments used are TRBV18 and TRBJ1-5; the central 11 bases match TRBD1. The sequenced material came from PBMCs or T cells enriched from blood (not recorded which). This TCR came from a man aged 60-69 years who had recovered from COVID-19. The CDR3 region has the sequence CASSPVDRGLFPNQPQHF. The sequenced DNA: TGTGCCAGCTCACCCGTGGACAGGGGGCTATTCCCCAATCAGCCCCAGCATTTT.